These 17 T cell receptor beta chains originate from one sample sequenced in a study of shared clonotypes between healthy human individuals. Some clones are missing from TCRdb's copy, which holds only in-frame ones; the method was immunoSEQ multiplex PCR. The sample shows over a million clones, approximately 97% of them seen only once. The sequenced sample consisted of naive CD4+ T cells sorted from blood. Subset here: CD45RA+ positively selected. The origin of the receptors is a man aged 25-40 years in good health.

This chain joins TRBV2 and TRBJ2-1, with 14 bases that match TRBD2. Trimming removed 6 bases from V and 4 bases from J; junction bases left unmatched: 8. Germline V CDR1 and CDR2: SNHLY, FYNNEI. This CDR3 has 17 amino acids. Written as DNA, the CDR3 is TGTGCCAGCAGGTTGGGACTAGCGGGAGTTCTATACAATGAGCAGTTCTTC. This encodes CASRLGLAGVLYNEQFF.

CDR3 amino acids: CASSPSPGLLYEQYF. The CDR3 DNA is TGTGCCAGCAGTCCCAGCCCGGGACTACTCTACGAGCAGTACTTC. The chain couples TRBV28 to TRBJ2-7; TRBD2 matches at 7 bases. The CDR3 runs to 15 residues. J lost 3 bases, V lost 5 bases, and 10 bases had no gene match. Germline CDR1 reads MDHEN; CDR2 reads SYDVKM.

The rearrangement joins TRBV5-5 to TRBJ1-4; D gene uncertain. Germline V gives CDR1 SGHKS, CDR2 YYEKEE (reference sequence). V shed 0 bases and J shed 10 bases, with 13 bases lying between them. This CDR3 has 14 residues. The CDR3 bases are TGTGCCAGCAGCTTGGATGGGCCCGGTGTAAAACTGTTTTTT. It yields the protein CASSLDGPGVKLFF.

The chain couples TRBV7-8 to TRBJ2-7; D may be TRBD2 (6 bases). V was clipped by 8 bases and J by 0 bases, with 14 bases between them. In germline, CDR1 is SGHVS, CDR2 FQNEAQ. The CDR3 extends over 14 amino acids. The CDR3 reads CASRFDGSSYEQYF. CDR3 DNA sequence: TGTGCCAGCCGATTCGACGGGAGCTCCTACGAGCAGTACTTC.

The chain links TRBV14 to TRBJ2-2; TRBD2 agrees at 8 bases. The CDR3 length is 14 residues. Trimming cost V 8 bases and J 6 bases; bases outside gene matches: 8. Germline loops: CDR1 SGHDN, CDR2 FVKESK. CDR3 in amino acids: CASRVSGSAGELFF. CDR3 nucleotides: TGTGCCAGCCGGGTGAGCGGGAGTGCCGGGGAGCTGTTTTTT.

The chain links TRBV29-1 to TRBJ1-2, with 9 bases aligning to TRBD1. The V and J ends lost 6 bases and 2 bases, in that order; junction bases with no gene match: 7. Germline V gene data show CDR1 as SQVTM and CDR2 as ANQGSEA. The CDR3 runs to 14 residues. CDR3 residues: CSVSPGTGNYGYTF. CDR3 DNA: TGCAGCGTCTCCCCCGGGACAGGGAACTATGGCTACACCTTC.

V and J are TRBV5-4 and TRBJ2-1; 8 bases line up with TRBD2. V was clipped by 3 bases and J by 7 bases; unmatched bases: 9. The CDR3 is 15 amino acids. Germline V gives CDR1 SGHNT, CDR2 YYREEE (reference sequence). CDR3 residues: CASSSTGLDRNEQFF. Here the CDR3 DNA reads TGTGCCAGCAGCTCGACGGGACTAGATAGGAATGAGCAGTTCTTC.

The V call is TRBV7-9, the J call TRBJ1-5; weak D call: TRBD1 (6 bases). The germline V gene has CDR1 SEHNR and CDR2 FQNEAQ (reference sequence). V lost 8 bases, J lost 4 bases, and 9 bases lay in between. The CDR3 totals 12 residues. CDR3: CASDTGNQPQHF. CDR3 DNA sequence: TGTGCCAGCGACACAGGGAATCAGCCCCAGCATTTT.

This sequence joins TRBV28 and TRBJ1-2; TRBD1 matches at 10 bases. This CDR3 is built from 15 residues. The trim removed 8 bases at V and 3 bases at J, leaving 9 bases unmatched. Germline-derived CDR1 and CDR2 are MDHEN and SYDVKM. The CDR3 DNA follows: TGTGCCAGCGCCCCGGGACAGGGGTATGACTATGGCTACACCTTC. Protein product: CASAPGQGYDYGYTF.

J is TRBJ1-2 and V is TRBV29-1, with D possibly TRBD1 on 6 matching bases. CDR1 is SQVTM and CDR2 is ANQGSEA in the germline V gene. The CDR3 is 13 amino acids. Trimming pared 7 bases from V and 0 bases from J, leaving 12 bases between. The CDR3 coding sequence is TGCAGCGCCGGGGGGGGCCCTAACTATGGCTACACCTTC. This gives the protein CSAGGGPNYGYTF.

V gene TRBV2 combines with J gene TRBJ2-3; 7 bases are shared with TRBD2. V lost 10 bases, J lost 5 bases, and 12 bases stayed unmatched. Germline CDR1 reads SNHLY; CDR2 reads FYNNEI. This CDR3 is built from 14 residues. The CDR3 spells CATEATSAIDTQYF. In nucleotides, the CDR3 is TGTGCCACCGAGGCAACTAGCGCTATAGATACGCAGTATTTT.

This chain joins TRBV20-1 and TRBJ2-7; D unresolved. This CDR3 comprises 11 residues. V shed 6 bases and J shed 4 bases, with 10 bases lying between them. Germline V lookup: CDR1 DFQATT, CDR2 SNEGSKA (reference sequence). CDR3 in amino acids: CSADWKYEQYF. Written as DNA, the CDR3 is TGCAGTGCGGATTGGAAATACGAGCAGTACTTC.

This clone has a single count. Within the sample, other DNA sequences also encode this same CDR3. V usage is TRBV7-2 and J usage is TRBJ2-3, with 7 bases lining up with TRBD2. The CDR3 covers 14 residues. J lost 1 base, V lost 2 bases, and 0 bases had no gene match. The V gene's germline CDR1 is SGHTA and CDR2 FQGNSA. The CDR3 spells CASSLSGGTDTQYF. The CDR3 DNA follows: TGTGCCAGCAGCTTAAGCGGGGGCACAGATACGCAGTATTTT. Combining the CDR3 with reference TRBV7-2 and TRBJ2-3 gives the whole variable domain GAGVSQSPSNKVTEKGKDVELRCDPISGHTALYWYRQSLGQGLEFLIYFQGNSAPDKSGLPSDRFSAERTGGSVSTLTIQRTQQEDSAVYLCASSLSGGTDTQYFGPGTRLTVL.

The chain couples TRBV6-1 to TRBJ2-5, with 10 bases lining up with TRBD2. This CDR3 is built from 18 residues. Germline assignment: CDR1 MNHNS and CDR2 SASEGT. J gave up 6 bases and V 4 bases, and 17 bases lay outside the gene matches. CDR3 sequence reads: CASSALAGAGTFLKTQYF. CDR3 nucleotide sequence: TGTGCCAGCAGTGCGCTAGCGGGAGCTGGGACGTTCCTAAAGACCCAGTACTTC.

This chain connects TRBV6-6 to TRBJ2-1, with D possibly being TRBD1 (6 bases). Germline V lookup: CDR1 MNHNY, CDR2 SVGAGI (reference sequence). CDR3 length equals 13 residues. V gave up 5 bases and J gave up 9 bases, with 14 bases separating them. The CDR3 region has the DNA TGTGCCAGCAGTGAGTACAGAGGGGGTGAGCAGTTCTTC. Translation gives CASSEYRGGEQFF.

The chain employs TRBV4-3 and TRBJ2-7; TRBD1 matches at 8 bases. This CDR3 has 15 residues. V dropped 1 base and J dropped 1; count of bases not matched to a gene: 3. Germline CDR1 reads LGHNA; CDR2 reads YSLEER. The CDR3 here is CASSQGTGTSYEQYF. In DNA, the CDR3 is TGCGCCAGCAGCCAAGGGACAGGGACTTCCTACGAGCAGTACTTC.

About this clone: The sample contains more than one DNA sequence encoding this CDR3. The CDR3 spells CASSLDSNTGELFF. In DNA form, the CDR3 reads TGCGCCAGCAGCTTGGACTCGAACACCGGGGAGCTGTTTTTT. The V gene is TRBV5-1, the J gene TRBJ2-2; D remains ambiguous. Germline CDR1 reads SGHRS; CDR2 reads YFSETQ. The CDR3 loop spans 14 amino acids. Deletions cut 0 bases from V and 0 bases from J, with 3 bases between.